The 9 T cell receptor beta chains listed next were all sequenced from one sample in a study of blood T cell repertoires in COVID-19. Sequenced by immunoSEQ multiplex PCR; TCRdb stores in-frame clones only, minus some. The sample has 13,000 to 15,000 clones; 75% to 90% are singletons. The specimen was peripheral blood. These receptors came from a human donor in a cohort sampled during active COVID-19.

V is TRBV7-9 and J is TRBJ1-5, with D possibly being TRBD1 (5 bases). V was cut by 5 bases and J by 5 bases, with 7 bases left in between. Germline loops: CDR1 SEHNR, CDR2 FQNEAQ (reference sequence). This CDR3 is built from 12 residues. CDR3 amino acids: CASSQGDQPQHF. The CDR3 DNA reads as TGTGCCAGCAGCCAAGGGGATCAGCCCCAGCATTTT.

This chain's CDR3 is CASRGTEAFF. In nucleotides, the CDR3 is TGTGCCAGCCGAGGCACTGAAGCTTTCTTT. The chain employs TRBV19 and TRBJ1-1; the D is unclear. CDR3 length: 10 residues. V was pared by 9 bases and J by 4 bases, with 6 bases between. Germline-derived CDR1 and CDR2 are LNHDA and SQIVND (reference sequence). The whole variable domain, remainder taken from reference TRBV19 and TRBJ1-1, is DGGITQSPKYLFRKEGQNVTLSCEQNLNHDAMYWYRQDPGQGLRLIYYSQIVNDFQKGDIAEGYSVSREKKESFPLTVTSAQKNPTAFYLCASRGTEAFFGQGTRLTVV.

This chain joins TRBV30 and TRBJ2-7; 12 nucleotides align to TRBD2. The V segment lost 5 bases and the J segment 12 bases; nucleotides outside the gene matches: 14. Germline V gives CDR1 GTSNPN, CDR2 SVGIG (reference sequence). The CDR3 sequence is 14 residues long. CDR3: CAWDTGTSGSAGYF. CDR3 DNA: TGTGCCTGGGATACCGGGACTAGCGGGTCGGCGGGGTACTTC.

The J gene is TRBJ1-2, the V gene TRBV7-9, with TRBD1 as a possible D gene (6 bases). The CDR3 is 18 residues long. V was shortened by 6 bases and J by 0 bases, with 23 bases between the two germline ends. Germline V gives CDR1 SEHNR, CDR2 FQNEAQ (reference sequence). CDR3 region: CASRGPITNHRANYGYTF. The CDR3 DNA reads as TGTGCCAGCAGGGGACCAATTACCAACCACAGGGCTAACTATGGCTACACCTTC.

In nucleotides, the CDR3 is TGTGCCTGGAGCGGGGGGGGGAGCGTCTCCTACGAGCAGTACTTC. Translation gives CAWSGGGSVSYEQYF. The chain is built from TRBV30 and TRBJ2-7; 8 positions match TRBD2. The CDR3 has 15 residues. Unmatched junction bases numbered 7, after V lost 3 bases and J lost 0 bases. Germline V CDR1 and CDR2: GTSNPN, SVGIG (reference sequence).

The rearrangement joins TRBV11-1 to TRBJ2-3; 13 nucleotides agree with TRBD2. The germline gives CDR1 SGHAT, CDR2 FQDESV (reference sequence). J lost 8 bases, V lost 4 bases, and 9 bases had no gene match. CDR3 length: 16 amino acids. This chain's CDR3 is CASSSQTSGRALTQYF. Here the CDR3 DNA reads TGTGCCAGCAGCTCCCAAACTAGCGGGAGGGCCCTTACGCAGTATTTT.

This clone has a single count. The rearrangement uses TRBV28 and TRBJ1-1; D remains ambiguous. The germline gives CDR1 MDHEN, CDR2 SYDVKM. Deletions cut 4 bases from V and 8 bases from J, with 17 bases between. The CDR3 totals 14 residues. In nucleotides, the CDR3 is TGTGCCAGCAGTTCGCCGGGTATAACCGGGGAAGCTTTCTTT. This translates into CASSSPGITGEAFF.

The chain couples TRBV5-4 to TRBJ2-4, with 9 bases identical to TRBD1. With V trimmed by 4 bases and J by 4 bases, 18 bases remained unmatched. Germline CDR1 is SGHNT and CDR2 is YYREEE (reference sequence). This CDR3 region has 19 residues. CDR3: CASSNAAGTPDRGKNIQYF. CDR3 sequence (DNA): TGTGCCAGCAGCAACGCCGCCGGGACCCCGGACAGGGGTAAAAACATTCAGTACTTC.

The rearrangement joins TRBV10-3 to TRBJ1-1; the match to TRBD1 covers 10 bases. V lost 4 bases and J lost 1; bases outside the gene matches: 9. Germline assignment: CDR1 ENHRY and CDR2 SYGVKD. The CDR3 spans 17 residues. In nucleotides, the CDR3 is TGTGCCATCAGTGGACAGGGGGCGATCGTTTCGAACACTGAAGCTTTCTTT. It yields the protein CAISGQGAIVSNTEAFF.